This paragraph covers one T cell receptor (beta chain) sequence. Antigen unknown. The time point: pre-sensitization, week 0. As for treatment: therapeutic diphenylcyclopropenone sensitization with weekly scalp DPC. As the library was built, unique molecular identifiers were attached to individual cDNA molecules. One entry per CDR3 protein results from TCRdb running MiXCR on the RACE reads. The sample records fewer than 200,000 distinct CDR3 sequences, nearly 30% being singletons. The data derive from a study of human T cells and chemical hapten exposure. Study in general: Alopecia areata, totalis or universalis affected patients, mainly female.

Study findings and constraints: Counts of expanded TCRs at PT1 were positively correlated with patch test score.

Germline loops: CDR1 DFQATT, CDR2 SNEGSKA (reference sequence). V lost 6 bases, J lost 3 bases, and 8 bases stayed unmatched. The CDR3 is 14 residues long. Sample: whole blood, taken in connection with sensitization to the hapten diphenylcyclopropenone (DPC). This sequence was found in a woman in her twenties or thirties with alopecia areata. Some clones in this sample may be carry-over from other donors' samples. This chain links TRBV20-1 with TRBJ2-7, with TRBD1 identical over 10 bases. The CDR3 DNA sequence: TGCAGTGCCAGCTCTCGGGACAGGGGCTACGAGCAGTACTTC. This sequence encodes CSASSRDRGYEQYF.